These 24 T cell receptor beta chains were all obtained from the same sample, sequenced in a study of CD8 T cells in Susac syndrome. An amount of RNA that ranged from roughly 0.45 to 1 ug was reverse transcribed with random hexamers. TCRdb re-called the immunoSEQ multiplex PCR reads with MiXCR, one entry per CDR3 protein. The sample gives more than 150,000 distinct CDR3 sequences, about 93% of which show up once; more than 0.12% is in the top ten. The sequenced sample was CD4+ T cells from PBMCs. These receptors were taken from a human donor in good health.

The chain employs TRBV9 and TRBJ1-1, with D possibly TRBD1 on 6 matching bases. This CDR3 is built from 15 residues. V was trimmed by 7 bases and J by 5 bases, leaving 21 bases between them. Germline-derived CDR1 and CDR2 are SGDLS and YYNGEE. Written as DNA, the CDR3 is TGTGCCAGCTCGGGAGCGGGACATCCGGGAACTGAAGCTTTCTTT. This encodes CASSGAGHPGTEAFF.

The chain joins TRBV14 to TRBJ2-2; no reliable D call. The germline V gene encodes CDR1 SGHDN and CDR2 FVKESK. The ends were cut back, 2 bases at V and 10 bases at J, with 11 bases in the middle. The CDR3 covers 13 residues. CDR3 region: CASSQWSRMELFF. CDR3 sequence (DNA): TGTGCCAGCAGCCAATGGAGTCGGATGGAGCTGTTTTTT.

The CDR3 region is CASSQGLAVSTDTQYF. Written as DNA, the CDR3 is TGTGCCAGCAGCCAAGGGCTAGCGGTGAGCACAGATACGCAGTATTTT. The chain uses TRBV4-2 and TRBJ2-3; TRBD2 matches at 7 bases. CDR3 length: 16 residues. CDR1 is LGHNA and CDR2 is YNFKEQ in the germline V gene. The J segment lost 0 bases and the V segment lost 1 base, leaving 4 bases of the junction unmatched.

This clonotype was counted a single time. This chain joins TRBV18 and TRBJ2-5, with D perhaps matching TRBD1 or TRBD2 (6 bases each). This CDR3 contains 17 residues. V was cut by 2 bases and J by 1 base, with 17 bases left in between. Germline CDR1 is KGHSH and CDR2 is LQKENI. The CDR3, as DNA: TGTGCCAGCTCACCATTTCAGGGGCGGCGGGGCCAAGAGACCCAGTACTTC. This encodes CASSPFQGRRGQETQYF. The whole variable domain, filled in from reference TRBV18 and TRBJ2-5, reads NAGVMQNPRHLVRRRGQEARLRCSPMKGHSHVYWYRQLPEEGLKFMVYLQKENIIDESGMPKERFSAEFPKEGPSILRIQQVVRGDSAAYFCASSPFQGRRGQETQYFGPGTRLLVL.

V is TRBV11-1 and J is TRBJ2-3; D remains unclear. V was clipped by 5 bases and J by 2 bases, with 14 bases between them. Germline values: CDR1 SGHAT, CDR2 FQDESV (reference sequence). This CDR3 contains 15 residues. The DNA for the CDR3 is TGTGCCAGCAGCCCGCAATTAGGAGCCACAGATACGCAGTATTTT. This codes for CASSPQLGATDTQYF. Variable domain in full (rest from reference TRBV11-1 and TRBJ2-3): EAEVAQSPRYKITEKSQAVAFWCDPISGHATLYWYRQILGQGPELLVQFQDESVVDDSQLPKDRFSAERLKGVDSTLKIQPAELGDSAMYLCASSPQLGATDTQYFGPGTRLTVL.

This chain connects TRBV29-1 to TRBJ2-1; 9 bases align to TRBD2. Germline CDR1 is SQVTM and CDR2 is ANQGSEA. CDR3 size: 13 residues. The ends lost 4 bases at V and 5 bases at J; junction bases unmatched: 3. CDR3 coding DNA: TGCAGCGTTGGACTAGCGGTGGACAATGAGCAGTTCTTC. This gives the protein CSVGLAVDNEQFF.

The V call is TRBV6-2 or TRBV6-3, the J call TRBJ1-6; D unclear. Germline V gives CDR1 MNHEY, CDR2 SVGEGT. Trimming pared 7 bases from V and 0 bases from J, leaving 10 bases between. The CDR3 is made up of 15 amino acids. The CDR3 nucleotides read TGTGCCAGCATTAAGGAGAGCTCCTATAATTCACCCCTCCACTTT. Translated: CASIKESSYNSPLHF.

V and J are TRBV4-3 and TRBJ1-1, with TRBD1 as a possible D gene (5 bases). The CDR3 is 14 amino acids. Germline CDR1 reads LGHNA; CDR2 reads YSLEER. The V end lost 4 bases, the J end lost 5 bases, and 14 bases lay between the germline ends. CDR3 amino acids: CASSLGGGRTEAFF. CDR3 nucleotides: TGCGCCAGCAGCCTTGGGGGTGGGCGGACTGAAGCTTTCTTT.

The rearrangement joins TRBV13 to TRBJ1-2, with a tentative D call TRBD1 (6 bases). Trimming took off 7 bases at V and 4 bases at J, with 16 bases between the two ends. The CDR3 has 14 residues. Germline loops: CDR1 PRHDT, CDR2 FYEKMQ (reference sequence). CDR3 protein: CASKRSGQSYGYTF. The CDR3 DNA is TGTGCCAGCAAACGAAGTGGACAGAGCTATGGCTACACCTTC.

The CDR3 nucleotides read TGTGCCAGCAGCCATCCTCTAGGGGGGCGCTACAATGAGCAGTTCTTC. This sequence encodes CASSHPLGGRYNEQFF. The V gene is TRBV7-2, the J gene TRBJ2-1; D tentatively fits TRBD1 or TRBD2 (6 bases each). CDR1 and CDR2 (germline): SGHTA, FQGNSA. This CDR3 has 16 residues. Deletions cut 5 bases from V and 3 bases from J, with 17 bases between.

This chain connects TRBV11-2 to TRBJ2-7, with D tentatively TRBD1 (6 bases). CDR3 length: 15 residues. Germline lookup yields CDR1 SGHAT and CDR2 FQNNGV. V was pared by 5 bases and J by 0 bases, with 14 bases between. The CDR3 nucleotides read TGTGCCAGCAGCCGACAGGTTTTTGACTCCTACGAGCAGTACTTC. This encodes CASSRQVFDSYEQYF. Combining the CDR3 with reference TRBV11-2 and TRBJ2-7 gives the whole variable domain EAGVAQSPRYKIIEKRQSVAFWCNPISGHATLYWYQQILGQGPKLLIQFQNNGVVDDSQLPKDRFSAERLKGVDSTLKIQPAKLEDSAVYLCASSRQVFDSYEQYFGPGTRLTVT.

J is TRBJ1-4 and V is TRBV9; tentatively, D is TRBD1 (5 bases). CDR3 length: 17 amino acids. V lost 4 bases, J lost 3 bases, and 19 bases lay in between. Germline loops: CDR1 SGDLS, CDR2 YYNGEE. DNA of the CDR3: TGTGCCAGCAGCCCGGGAGAGGGGCGCGGATCTAATGAAAAACTGTTTTTT. It is translated as CASSPGEGRGSNEKLFF.

The genes are TRBV3-1 and TRBJ1-6; 9 bases fit TRBD1. Trimming removed 6 bases from V and 9 bases from J; junction bases left unmatched: 6. CDR1 and CDR2 (germline): LGHDT, YNNKEL (reference sequence). The CDR3 sequence is 14 residues long. The CDR3 protein is CASSQGQGGSPLHF. The CDR3, as DNA: TGTGCCAGCAGTCAGGGACAGGGAGGTTCACCCCTCCACTTT.

The V gene is TRBV20-1, the J gene TRBJ1-6; 7 bases are a match to TRBD1. Unmatched junction bases numbered 11, after V lost 5 bases and J lost 7 bases. CDR1 is DFQATT, CDR2 SNEGSKA, per germline (reference sequence). The CDR3 length is 15 residues. The CDR3 is CSARVRTGDNSPLHF. The CDR3 DNA sequence: TGCAGTGCTCGTGTCCGGACAGGCGACAATTCACCCCTCCACTTT.

This clonotype was observed once. The V call is TRBV7-2, the J call TRBJ2-1; a weak D match, TRBD2 (5 bases). This CDR3 has 13 amino acids. Germline CDR1 and CDR2: SGHTA and FQGNSA. V lost 3 bases and J 10 bases, leaving 13 bases between the germline ends. CDR3 amino acids: CASSFGTAGEQFF. The CDR3 nucleotides read TGTGCCAGCAGCTTCGGAACCGCGGGCGAGCAGTTCTTC.

This clonotype came up once. The gene calls are TRBV4-2 and TRBJ2-7, with D tentatively TRBD1 (5 bases). Trimming took 0 bases from V and 3 from J, leaving 12 bases between them. The CDR3 consists of 15 residues. Per the germline V gene, CDR1 is LGHNA and CDR2 is YNFKEQ. The chain's CDR3 is CASSQDWAGNYEQYF. The CDR3 DNA follows: TGTGCCAGCAGCCAAGATTGGGCAGGGAACTACGAGCAGTACTTC.

V usage is TRBV15 and J usage is TRBJ2-5, with TRBD2 matching 7 bases. Germline trimming cut 4 bases from V and 7 bases from J; bases unmatched to any gene: 12. Germline V gene data show CDR1 as LNHNV and CDR2 as YYDKDF (reference sequence). CDR3 length: 15 residues. The CDR3 spells CATSTRGGGEGTQYF. The CDR3 DNA follows: TGTGCCACCAGCACCCGCGGCGGGGGAGAAGGGACCCAGTACTTC.

The chain uses TRBV20-1 and TRBJ1-5, with D perhaps matching TRBD1 (6 bases). This CDR3 is built from 11 residues. Germline V CDR1 and CDR2: DFQATT, SNEGSKA (reference sequence). In DNA, the CDR3 is TGCAGGGCAGGGGGCAATCAGCCCCAGCATTTT. Its translation is CRAGGNQPQHF.

The CDR3 sequence is CASNPSRITDTQYF. The CDR3 coding sequence is TGTGCCAGCAACCCCTCACGCATAACAGATACGCAGTATTTT. The chain employs TRBV7-2 and TRBJ2-3; no clear D. The CDR3 length is 14 residues. Between the trimmed V and J ends, which lost 7 bases and 3 bases, there was a span of 14 bases. The germline CDR1 and CDR2 sequences are SGHTA and FQGNSA.

The CDR3 DNA is TGTGCCATCAGTGAGGCCCCCGCGGGGGGGCTTGGTGAGCAGTTCTTC. Amino acids: CAISEAPAGGLGEQFF. This chain links TRBV10-3 with TRBJ2-1, with 9 bases fitting TRBD2. The CDR3 runs 16 residues. V shed 2 bases, J shed 9 bases, and the junction held 11 bases outside the gene matches. The V gene's germline CDR1 is ENHRY and CDR2 SYGVKD.

The J gene is TRBJ2-5, the V gene TRBV18, with D possibly matching TRBD1 (6 bases). Trimming shortened V by 2 bases and J by 1 base, and 11 bases separated the two germline ends. The CDR3 loop spans 15 amino acids. The germline gives CDR1 KGHSH, CDR2 LQKENI. CDR3 DNA sequence: TGTGCCAGCTCACCAGGGGGCACTTCCCAAGAGACCCAGTACTTC. Translation gives CASSPGGTSQETQYF.

This chain connects TRBV9 to TRBJ2-7; maybe TRBD2 (5 bases). Per the germline V gene, CDR1 is SGDLS and CDR2 is YYNGEE. V lost 0 bases and J 0 bases, leaving 10 bases between the germline ends. The CDR3 contains 15 residues. CDR3 nucleotides: TGTGCCAGCAGCGTAGCTACGGGGAGCTCCTACGAGCAGTACTTC. Translation gives CASSVATGSSYEQYF.

V is TRBV6-5 and J is TRBJ1-2, with TRBD1 identical over 8 bases. The J segment lost 7 bases and the V segment lost 4 bases, leaving 5 bases of the junction unmatched. Germline lookup yields CDR1 MNHEY and CDR2 SVGAGI. This CDR3 region has 13 residues. CDR3 loop: CASSSTGGTGYTF. The CDR3 DNA is TGTGCCAGCAGTTCCACAGGGGGGACTGGCTACACCTTC.

The chain recombines TRBV6-2 or TRBV6-3 with TRBJ2-7; the D gene is possibly TRBD2 (5 bases). CDR1 is MNHEY and CDR2 is SVGEGT in the germline V gene. With 5 bases removed from V and 6 bases from J, the gap between germline ends came to 11 bases. CDR3 size: 12 residues. This CDR3 is CASSRTDREQYF. As DNA, the CDR3 is TGTGCCAGCAGTCGGACTGACCGCGAGCAGTACTTC.